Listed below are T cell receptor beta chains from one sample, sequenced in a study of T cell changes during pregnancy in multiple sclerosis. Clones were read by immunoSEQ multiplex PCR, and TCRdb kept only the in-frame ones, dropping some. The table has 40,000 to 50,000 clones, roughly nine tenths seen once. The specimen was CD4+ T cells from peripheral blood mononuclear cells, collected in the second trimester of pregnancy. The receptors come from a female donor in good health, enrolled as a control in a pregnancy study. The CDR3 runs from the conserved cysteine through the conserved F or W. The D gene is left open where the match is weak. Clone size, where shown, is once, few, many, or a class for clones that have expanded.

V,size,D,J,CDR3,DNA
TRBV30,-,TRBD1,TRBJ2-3,CAWSDRGSTDTQYF,TGTGCCTGGAGTGACAGGGGGAGCACAGATACGCAGTATTTT
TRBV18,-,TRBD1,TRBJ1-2,CASSPARGQGDGYTF,TGTGCCAGCTCACCCGCCCGAGGACAGGGGGATGGCTACACCTTC
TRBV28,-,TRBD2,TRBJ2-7,CASSPGLVDEQYF,TGTGCCAGCAGTCCGGGACTAGTCGACGAGCAGTACTTC
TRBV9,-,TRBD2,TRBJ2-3,CASSGSPGGAIVTQYF,TGTGCCAGCAGCGGATCCCCGGGGGGGGCCATCGTTACGCAGTATTTT
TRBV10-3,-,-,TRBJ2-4,CATAGQSLAKNIQYF,TGTGCCACCGCCGGACAGTCTTTAGCCAAAAACATTCAGTACTTC
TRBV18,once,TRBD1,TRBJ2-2,CASSLYPYRGTGELFF,TGTGCCAGCTCTCTTTACCCATACAGGGGCACCGGGGAGCTGTTTTTT
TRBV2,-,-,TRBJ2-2,CASSADSTGELFF,TGTGCCAGCAGTGCCGACAGCACCGGGGAGCTGTTTTTT
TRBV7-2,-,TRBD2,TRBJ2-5,CASSPGLAGETQYF,TGTGCCAGCAGCCCTGGACTAGCGGGAGAGACCCAGTACTTC
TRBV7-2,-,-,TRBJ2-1,CASSLARGSPGNEQFF,TGTGCCAGCAGCTTAGCCAGGGGCTCCCCAGGCAATGAGCAGTTCTTC
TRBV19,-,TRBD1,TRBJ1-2,CASSVQGAQEYGYTF,TGTGCCAGTAGTGTACAGGGGGCGCAGGAGTATGGCTACACCTTC
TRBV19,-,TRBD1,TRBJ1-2,CASKTGTADNYGYTF,TGTGCCAGTAAAACCGGGACAGCTGATAACTATGGCTACACCTTC
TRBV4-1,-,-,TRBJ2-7,CASSHSLSYEQYF,TGCGCCAGCAGCCATAGTCTAAGTTACGAGCAGTACTTC
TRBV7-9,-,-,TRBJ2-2,CASSLDRPNTGELFF,TGTGCCAGCAGCTTAGACAGACCGAACACCGGGGAGCTGTTTTTT
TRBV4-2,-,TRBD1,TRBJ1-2,CASSQQPTTGTGGLYGYTF,TGTGCCAGCAGCCAGCAACCGACCACCGGGACAGGGGGCCTCTATGGCTACACCTTC
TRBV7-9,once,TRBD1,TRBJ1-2,CASSPNLGQGNYGYTF,TGTGCCAGCAGCCCAAACCTGGGACAGGGGAACTATGGCTACACCTTC
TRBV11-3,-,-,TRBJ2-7,CASSLLDSLSVGVEQYF,TGTGCCAGCAGCCTATTGGACAGCCTTTCAGTGGGGGTCGAGCAGTACTTC
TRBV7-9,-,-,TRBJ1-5,CASSLGEGQPQHF,TGTGCCAGCAGCTTAGGGGAGGGTCAGCCCCAGCATTTT
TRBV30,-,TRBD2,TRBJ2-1,CAWNQRGDNEQFF,TGTGCCTGGAACCAGCGGGGGGACAATGAGCAGTTCTTC
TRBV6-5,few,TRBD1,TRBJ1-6,CASSPWTGGIPLHF,TGTGCCAGCAGTCCTTGGACAGGGGGAATACCCCTCCACTTT
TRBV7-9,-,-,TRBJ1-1,CASSFGNTEAFF,TGTGCCAGCAGCTTCGGGAACACTGAAGCTTTCTTT
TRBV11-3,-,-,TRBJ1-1,CASAVMNTEAFF,TGTGCCAGCGCAGTGATGAACACTGAAGCTTTCTTT
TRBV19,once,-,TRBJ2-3,CASSTPGLLDTQYF,TGTGCCAGTAGTACACCGGGACTTCTAGATACGCAGTATTTT
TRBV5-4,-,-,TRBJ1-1,CASSLSAGNTEAFF,TGTGCCAGCAGCTTGTCGGCGGGGAACACTGAAGCTTTCTTT
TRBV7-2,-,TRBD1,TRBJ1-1,CASSLRTGHTEAFF,TGTGCCAGCAGCTTACGGACAGGGCACACTGAAGCTTTCTTT
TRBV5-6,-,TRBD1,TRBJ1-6,CASSHWGQLGSYNSPLHF,TGTGCCAGCAGCCATTGGGGACAGCTTGGCTCCTATAATTCACCCCTCCACTTT
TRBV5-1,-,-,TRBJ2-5,CASSPGETQYF,TGCGCCAGCAGCCCGGGGGAGACCCAGTACTTC
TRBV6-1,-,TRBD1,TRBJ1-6,CASSTGASYNSPLHF,TGTGCCAGCTCTACAGGGGCGTCGTATAATTCACCCCTCCACTTT
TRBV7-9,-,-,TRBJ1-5,CASSLDGFNQPQHF,TGTGCCAGCAGCTTAGACGGGTTCAATCAGCCCCAGCATTTT
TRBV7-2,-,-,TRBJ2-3,CASSPLTGTDTQYF,TGTGCCAGCAGCCCACTTACGGGAACAGATACGCAGTATTTT
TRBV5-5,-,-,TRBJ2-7,CASSLALTGIRSYEQYF,TGTGCCAGCAGCTTGGCTCTCACAGGGATTCGGTCCTACGAGCAGTACTTC
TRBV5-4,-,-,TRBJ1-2,CASSLKGEDGYTF,TGTGCCAGCAGCTTGAAGGGGGAAGATGGCTACACCTTC
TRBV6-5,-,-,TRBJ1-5,CASSYSQGSRQPQHF,TGTGCCAGCAGTTACTCGCAGGGATCGAGGCAGCCCCAGCATTTT
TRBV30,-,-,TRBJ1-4,CAWSRQHKGNEKLFF,TGTGCCTGGAGCCGACAGCATAAGGGGAATGAAAAACTGTTTTTT
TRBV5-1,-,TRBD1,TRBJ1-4,CASSLTGQGARDEKLFF,TGCGCCAGCAGCTTGACTGGCCAGGGGGCAAGGGATGAAAAACTGTTTTTT
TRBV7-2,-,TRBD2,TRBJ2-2,CASSLALAGGPNTGELFF,TGTGCCAGCAGCTTAGCGCTAGCGGGGGGGCCCAACACCGGGGAGCTGTTTTTT
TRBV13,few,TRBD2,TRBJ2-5,CASSSGFWRGGQETQYF,TGTGCCAGCAGCTCCGGATTTTGGCGGGGGGGCCAAGAGACCCAGTACTTC
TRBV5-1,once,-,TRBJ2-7,CASSRREGDTYEQYF,TGCGCCAGCAGCCGAAGGGAGGGGGACACCTACGAGCAGTACTTC
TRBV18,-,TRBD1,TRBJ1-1,CASSLRQGGMNTEAFF,TGTGCCAGCTCCCTTAGACAGGGGGGTATGAACACTGAAGCTTTCTTT
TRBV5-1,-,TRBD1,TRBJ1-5,CASSQGQGSQPQHF,TGCGCCAGCAGCCAAGGACAGGGAAGTCAGCCCCAGCATTTT
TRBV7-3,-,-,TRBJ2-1,CASSKNTYNEQFF,TGTGCCAGCAGCAAAAATACCTACAATGAGCAGTTCTTC
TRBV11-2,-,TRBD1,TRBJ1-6,CASSQGTGKSPLHF,TGTGCCAGCAGCCAAGGGACAGGGAAATCACCCCTCCACTTT
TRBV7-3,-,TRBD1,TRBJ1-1,CASSSSRTGTEAFF,TGTGCCAGCAGCTCATCCCGGACAGGGACTGAAGCTTTCTTT
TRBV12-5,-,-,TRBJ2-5,CASGLDRVGAQYF,TGTGCTAGTGGTTTGGACAGGGTGGGCGCCCAGTACTTC
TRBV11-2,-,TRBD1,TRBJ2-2,CAGSPLDGQGRTGELFF,TGTGCCGGCAGCCCCCTCGACGGACAGGGGAGAACCGGGGAGCTGTTTTTT
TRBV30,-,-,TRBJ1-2,CAWSVGGRGYTF,TGTGCCTGGAGTGTGGGGGGGCGAGGCTACACCTTC
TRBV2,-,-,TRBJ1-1,CASSADTLNTEAFF,TGTGCCAGCAGCGCGGACACGCTAAACACTGAAGCTTTCTTT
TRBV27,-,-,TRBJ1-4,CASSPLGGPTNEKLFF,TGTGCCAGCAGCCCGCTGGGGGGTCCAACTAATGAAAAACTGTTTTTT
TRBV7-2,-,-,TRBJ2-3,CASNLGGGKDTQYF,TGTGCCAGCAACTTAGGGGGGGGGAAGGATACGCAGTATTTT
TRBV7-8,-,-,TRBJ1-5,CASSPGFNQPQHF,TGTGCCAGCAGCCCGGGTTTTAATCAGCCCCAGCATTTT
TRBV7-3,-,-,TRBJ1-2,CASSLTGGHKTF,TGTGCCAGCAGCTTAACAGGGGGACATAAGACCTTC
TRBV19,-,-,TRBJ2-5,CASSTTGRTQETQYF,TGTGCCAGTAGCACGACAGGAAGAACCCAAGAGACCCAGTACTTC
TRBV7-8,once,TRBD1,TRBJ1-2,CASSLGQGRNYGYTF,TGTGCCAGCAGCTTGGGACAGGGGAGAAACTATGGCTACACCTTC
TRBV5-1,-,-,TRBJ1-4,CASSFNRLTNEKLFF,TGCGCCAGCAGCTTTAACAGGTTAACTAATGAAAAACTGTTTTTT